Each of the 32 T cell receptor beta chains below was sequenced from the same sample in a study of blood T cells in healthy people across ages. With a J-beta primer mix and a sample-barcoded 5' primer, a second PCR ran 7 to 11 cycles. TCRdb independently ran MiXCR on the 5' RACE reads; one entry per CDR3 protein. The sample lists roughly 800,000 distinct CDR3 sequences, 20% to 25% occurring once. The same data also contributed to another study, on T cells of mothers and their children.

The specimen was blood. Receptors originate from a boy between 10 and 17 years old in good health.

This clonotype has only a few counts. This CDR3 is CASTSDRMNTEAFF. CDR3 DNA sequence: TGTGCCAGCACCTCGGACAGAATGAACACTGAAGCTTTCTTT. The V gene is TRBV7-2, the J gene TRBJ1-1, with D possibly TRBD1 on 6 matching bases. CDR3 size: 14 residues. CDR1 and CDR2 (germline): SGHTA, FQGNSA. V was clipped by 7 bases and J by 0 bases, with 12 bases between them.

The CDR3 sequence: CASSLMPSFGEQFF. The CDR3 coding sequence is TGTGCCAGCAGCTTAATGCCTAGCTTCGGTGAGCAGTTCTTC. V is TRBV7-3 and J is TRBJ2-5, with D perhaps matching TRBD2 (5 bases). The J call is in doubt because the DNA end fits TRBJ2-1 better. CDR3 size: 14 residues. Germline V gene data show CDR1 as SGHTA and CDR2 as FQGTGA.

This sequence joins TRBV25-1 and TRBJ1-6; weak D call: TRBD1 (5 bases). Between the trimmed V and J ends, which lost 7 bases and 0 bases, there was a span of 13 bases. The CDR3 length is 16 residues. The germline CDR1 and CDR2 sequences are MGHDK and SYGVNS. Here the CDR3 reads CASKRGVSSYNSPLHF. CDR3 DNA: TGTGCCAGCAAGAGGGGAGTGAGCTCCTATAATTCACCCCTCCACTTT. The full variable domain, its missing parts supplied by reference TRBV25-1 and TRBJ1-6, is EADIYQTPRYLVIGTGKKITLECSQTMGHDKMYWYQQDPGMELHLIHYSYGVNSTEKGDLSSESTVSRIRTEHFPLTLESARPSHTSQYLCASKRGVSSYNSPLHFGNGTRLTVT.

The V and J genes are TRBV27 and TRBJ2-2; 7 bases fit TRBD1. V trimming: 6 bases; J trimming: 4 bases; junction bases outside the gene matches: 5. The length of the CDR3 is 14 residues. Germline values: CDR1 MNHEY, CDR2 SMNVEV (reference sequence). CDR3 bases: TGTGCCAGCAGGACGGGACAGCCCACCGGGGAGCTGTTTTTT. It yields the protein CASRTGQPTGELFF.

The chain links TRBV29-1 to TRBJ1-1; D remains unclear. Germline-derived CDR1 and CDR2 are SQVTM and ANQGSEA. The CDR3 extends over 12 amino acids. V lost 0 bases and J 0 bases, leaving 2 bases between the germline ends. CDR3 region: CSVEELNTEAFF. CDR3 sequence (DNA): TGCAGCGTTGAAGAGCTGAACACTGAAGCTTTCTTT. Using reference TRBV29-1 and TRBJ1-1 for the parts outside the CDR3, the full variable domain is SAVISQKPSRDICQRGTSLTIQCQVDSQVTMMFWYRQQPGQSLTLIATANQGSEATYESGFVIDKFPISRPNLTFSTLTVSNMSPEDSSIYLCSVEELNTEAFFGQGTRLTVV.

The genes are TRBV7-2 and TRBJ2-5; D unclear. V shed 1 base and J shed 0 bases, with 9 bases lying between them. Germline CDR1 reads SGHTA; CDR2 reads FQGNSA. This CDR3 comprises 15 residues. CDR3 sequence: CASSLGVRYQETQYF. CDR3 nucleotides: TGTGCCAGCAGCTTAGGGGTCAGGTACCAAGAGACCCAGTACTTC.

The sample holds a few counts of this clonotype. V gene TRBV7-2 combines with J gene TRBJ2-5; 7 bases are shared with TRBD2. The J call may be faulty, since TRBJ2-7 better matches the DNA end. Per the germline V gene, CDR1 is SGHTA and CDR2 is FQGNSA. The CDR3 has 12 amino acids. CDR3: CASRGTTYEQYF. The DNA for the CDR3 is TGTGCCAGCAGGGGGACTACCTACGAGCAGTACTTC.

There are a few counts of this clonotype. The chain uses TRBV4-1 and TRBJ2-2; 11 bases are shared with TRBD1. V shed 7 bases, J shed 1 base, and the junction held 8 bases outside the gene matches. The CDR3 has 17 amino acids. Germline CDR1 reads MGHRA; CDR2 reads YSYEKL. CDR3 DNA sequence: TGCGCCAGCACCAGAGGACAGGGGGCTTTGAACACCGGGGAGCTGTTTTTT. This codes for CASTRGQGALNTGELFF.

Comment on this clonotype: The junction departs from the called germline gene at one end, perhaps through a read error. V gene TRBV19 combines with J gene TRBJ2-5; TRBD2 agrees at 7 bases. The DNA end lines up better with TRBJ2-1; the J call may be wrong. CDR1 is LNHDA and CDR2 is SQIVND in the germline V gene (reference sequence). There are 17 residues in the CDR3. For the CDR3, the DNA is TGCGCCAGTACCAAAGGGAGGGCAGACTCTTACTACAATGAGCAGTTCTTC. Its translation: CASTKGRADSYYNEQFF.

There are a few counts of this clonotype. Germline is not matched at one junction end, which may reflect a read error. The CDR3 sequence is CASSLPPGLLSTDTQYF. Here the CDR3 DNA reads TGTGCCAGCAGCTTGCCTCCGGGACTGCTTAGCACAGATACGCAATATTTT. The J gene is TRBJ2-3, the V gene TRBV7-9; possibly TRBD2 for D (6 bases). Germline CDR1 is SEHNR and CDR2 is FQNEAQ (reference sequence). This CDR3 has 17 residues.

This clonotype came up a few times. The CDR3 loop is CASSLGTITDTQYF. The CDR3 DNA follows: TGTGCCAGCAGTTTGGGGACTATCACAGATACGCAGTATTTT. The rearrangement uses TRBV12-3 or TRBV12-4 and TRBJ2-3, with 7 bases lining up with TRBD2. There are 14 residues in the CDR3. V dropped 3 bases and J dropped 2; count of bases not matched to a gene: 2.

The gene calls are TRBV7-2 and TRBJ2-3; D gene uncertain. V was shortened by 3 bases and J by 2 bases, with 9 bases between the two germline ends. The CDR3 has 14 residues. Looked up from germline, CDR1 is SGHTA and CDR2 is FQGNSA. The CDR3 bases are TGTGCCAGCAGCTTTCCTGGCCCCACAGATACGCAGTATTTT. This sequence encodes CASSFPGPTDTQYF.

This clonotype was detected a few times. The CDR3 DNA follows: TGCAGTGCTAGACAGGGCCTCAATCAGCCCCAGCATTTT. Residues: CSARQGLNQPQHF. The rearrangement links TRBV20-1 to TRBJ1-5; perhaps TRBD1 as D (5 bases). The CDR3 is made up of 13 amino acids. Trimming took off 2 bases at V and 3 bases at J, with 8 bases between the two ends. From germline, CDR1 is DFQATT and CDR2 SNEGSKA (reference sequence).

This chain links TRBV7-2 with TRBJ2-1; 12 positions match TRBD2. The CDR3 length is 16 residues. Germline assignment: CDR1 SGHTA and CDR2 FQGNSA. V trimming: 7 bases; J trimming: 8 bases; junction bases outside the gene matches: 12. The CDR3 reads CASILAGGLITHEQFF. CDR3 nucleotides: TGTGCCAGCATACTAGCGGGAGGTCTTATCACCCATGAGCAGTTCTTC. The whole variable domain, filled in from reference TRBV7-2 and TRBJ2-1, reads GAGVSQSPSNKVTEKGKDVELRCDPISGHTALYWYRQSLGQGLEFLIYFQGNSAPDKSGLPSDRFSAERTGGSVSTLTIQRTQQEDSAVYLCASILAGGLITHEQFFGPGTRLTVL.

This clonotype has a handful of counts. This chain links TRBV28 with TRBJ2-3; possibly TRBD1 for D (7 bases). This CDR3 has 15 residues. V lost 6 bases, J lost 4 bases, and 17 bases lay in between. Germline V gene lookup returns CDR1 MDHEN and CDR2 SYDVKM. CDR3 DNA: TGTGCCAGCAGCCCCAGCAGGGGGACTGCAGATACGCAGTATTTT. Its protein is CASSPSRGTADTQYF.

This clonotype has more than one count but fewer than ten. The chain joins TRBV7-2 to TRBJ2-1; D ambiguous. Matching the DNA end better, TRBJ2-5 makes the J call doubtful. Per the germline V gene, CDR1 is SGHTA and CDR2 is FQGNSA. The CDR3 contains 16 residues. The DNA of the CDR3 is TGTGCCAGCAGCTCACACGGACCCTTTCGCCAAGAGACCCAGTACTTC. It translates to CASSSHGPFRQETQYF.

The sample holds a few counts of this clonotype. The junction and the germline gene differ at one end; a read error may be behind it. The CDR3 spells CSVEEGFGGRNYGYTF. For the CDR3, the DNA is TGCAGCGTGGAAGAAGGATTTGGGGGGCGGAACTATGGCTACACCTTC. The chain combines TRBV29-1 with TRBJ1-2, with D perhaps TRBD1 (6 bases). Germline CDR1 reads SQVTM; CDR2 reads ANQGSEA. This CDR3 comprises 16 residues.

This clonotype came up a few times. One end of the junction varies from germline; a read error may be responsible. The V gene is TRBV9, the J gene TRBJ2-1; 8 bases fit TRBD2. CDR1 SGDLS and CDR2 YYNGEE come from the germline V gene. This CDR3 comprises 15 residues. The CDR3 nucleotides read TGTGTCAGCACCGTAGGCTCGCGGGAGGACAATGAGCAGTTCTTC. This encodes CVSTVGSREDNEQFF.

V is TRBV14 and J is TRBJ1-2, with a weak D call TRBD1 (6 bases). Trimming took 4 bases from V and 8 from J, leaving 14 bases between them. There are 13 residues in the CDR3. The germline V gene has CDR1 SGHDN and CDR2 FVKESK. CDR3 DNA: TGTGCCAGCAGCCCGACTTTCAGGGGAGGCTACACCTTC. It yields the protein CASSPTFRGGYTF.

The chain carries TRBV20-1 and TRBJ2-5; D may match TRBD1 or TRBD2 (5 bases each). Trimming cost V 6 bases and J 5 bases, with 16 bases left between them. Germline CDR1 and CDR2: DFQATT and SNEGSKA (reference sequence). This CDR3 is 13 amino acids long. The DNA of the CDR3 is TGCAGTGCGCCAGTGGGACCGCGGGAGACCCAGTACTTC. It encodes CSAPVGPRETQYF.

This clonotype came up a few times. The chain is built from TRBV4-3 and TRBJ2-4; no clear D. V lost 0 bases and J 9 bases, leaving 12 bases between the germline ends. Germline V gene lookup returns CDR1 LGHNA and CDR2 YSLEER. CDR3 length: 14 residues. CDR3 in DNA: TGCGCCAGCAGCCAAGATACATCCCCCAGCATTCAGTACTTC. As protein: CASSQDTSPSIQYF.

The CDR3, as DNA: TGCAGCGCGGTCGTACTCGTACCCCCTGGCTACACCTTC. This encodes CSAVVLVPPGYTF. The chain is built from TRBV29-1 and TRBJ1-2, with D unresolved. V shed 7 bases and J shed 7 bases, with 19 bases lying between them. Germline V gene lookup returns CDR1 SQVTM and CDR2 ANQGSEA. The CDR3 extends over 13 amino acids.

This clonotype appeared a few times. This chain uses TRBV7-6 with TRBJ2-5; D is possibly TRBD1 (5 bases). Germline loops: CDR1 SGHVS, CDR2 FNYEAQ. The CDR3 has 15 amino acids. V lost 1 base and J 2 bases, leaving 11 bases between the germline ends. CDR3: CASSLEAGFQETQYF. CDR3 nucleotide sequence: TGTGCCAGCAGCTTAGAGGCAGGGTTTCAAGAGACCCAGTACTTC.

This clonotype was seen a few times. V is TRBV15 and J is TRBJ2-5; 7 bases agree with TRBD2. Germline trimming cut 0 bases from V and 2 bases from J; bases unmatched to any gene: 3. This CDR3 is built from 15 residues. Germline V CDR1 and CDR2: LNHNV, YYDKDF (reference sequence). CDR3 in amino acids: CATSRDRGVQETQYF. As DNA, the CDR3 is TGTGCCACCAGCAGAGATCGGGGGGTACAAGAGACCCAGTACTTC.

The chain is built from TRBV7-6 and TRBJ1-5, with D perhaps TRBD1 (5 bases). Per the germline V gene, CDR1 is SGHVS and CDR2 is FNYEAQ. The CDR3 has 14 amino acids. Trimming took 1 base from V and 9 from J, leaving 13 bases between them. The CDR3, as DNA: TGTGCCAGCAGCTTAGGGGCGGGGGATCGGCCCCAGCATTTT. The encoded protein is CASSLGAGDRPQHF.

This clonotype occurred a few times. This chain links TRBV13 with TRBJ2-1, with D perhaps given as TRBD1 or TRBD2 (5 bases each). Trimming took off 5 bases at V and 9 bases at J, with 17 bases between the two ends. This CDR3 region has 14 residues. Germline loops: CDR1 PRHDT, CDR2 FYEKMQ (reference sequence). The CDR3 nucleotides are TGTGCCAGCAGCCGGAAGGGGACCCCAGGTGAGCAGTTCTTC. It translates to CASSRKGTPGEQFF.

The chain links TRBV20-1 to TRBJ1-4; no definite D call. Germline-derived CDR1 and CDR2 are DFQATT and SNEGSKA (reference sequence). Trimming removed 7 bases at V and 7 bases at J, with 13 bases between. This CDR3 spans 12 amino acids. The CDR3 DNA reads TGCAGTGGAAGCCCAGGTGGTGAAAAACTGTTTTTT. It codes for CSGSPGGEKLFF.

This clonotype turned up a few times. The chain uses TRBV29-1 and TRBJ2-1; D remains ambiguous. The CDR3 extends over 13 amino acids. V lost 7 bases and J lost 7, with 17 bases in between. Germline V CDR1 and CDR2: SQVTM, ANQGSEA. The CDR3 protein is CSAETRFRNEQFF. The CDR3 nucleotides are TGCAGCGCTGAGACCCGGTTTCGGAATGAGCAGTTCTTC.

The chain links TRBV11-1 to TRBJ2-3; either TRBD1 or TRBD2 may supply D (5 bases each). Germline V lookup: CDR1 SGHAT, CDR2 FQDESV (reference sequence). The CDR3 sequence is 16 residues long. The germline V and J ends were trimmed by 1 base and 11 bases, with 22 bases remaining between them. Written as DNA, the CDR3 is TGTGCCAGCAGCTTAGGTTGGGACCCGCCGCCTGGTGGGCAGTATTTT. Protein sequence: CASSLGWDPPPGGQYF.

The sample holds a few counts of this clonotype. The chain's CDR3 is CASSAYRGGRDKQFF. The CDR3 DNA is TGTGCCAGCAGTGCTTACAGGGGCGGTAGGGATAAGCAGTTCTTC. The chain uses TRBV28 and TRBJ2-5; 7 nucleotides align to TRBD1. The end of the DNA fits TRBJ2-1 better, so the J call may be wrong. The CDR3 length is 15 residues. CDR1 MDHEN and CDR2 SYDVKM come from the germline V gene.

The rearrangement uses TRBV2 and TRBJ1-1; possible D gene TRBD1, 5 bases. V was cut by 1 base and J by 0 bases, with 6 bases left in between. Germline CDR1 is SNHLY and CDR2 is FYNNEI. The CDR3 is 14 residues long. CDR3 in amino acids: CASSEGQMNTEAFF. The CDR3, as DNA: TGTGCCAGCAGTGAAGGACAGATGAACACTGAAGCTTTCTTT.

The CDR3 is CSVTGAPHTDTQYF. In DNA form, the CDR3 reads TGCAGCGTAACAGGGGCCCCTCACACAGATACGCAGTATTTT. The gene calls are TRBV29-1 and TRBJ2-3; 7 bases are shared with TRBD1. The CDR3 contains 14 residues. The germline gives CDR1 SQVTM, CDR2 ANQGSEA. The junction had 8 bases not matched to a gene; V was cut back by 6 bases and J by 2 bases.